This T cell receptor beta chain was sequenced in a study of early T cells in non-severe SARS-CoV-2 infection. Study information: The study sequenced bulk RNA from unsorted whole blood, with chains unpaired.

The TCR library protocol attached unique molecular identifiers to the individual cDNA molecules. TCRdb re-derived calls from the 5' RACE reads in MiXCR, one entry per CDR3 protein. The sample records approximately 50,000 distinct CDR3 sequences, around 8% being singletons. Note on this clonotype: Its specificity is unknown.

Study-wide points: Missing private and CD4 specificities, VDJdb matching favored anti-spike CD8 responses.

Germline loops: CDR1 LGHDT, CDR2 YNNKEL (reference sequence). V shed 2 bases and J shed 0 bases, with 14 bases lying between them. There are 17 residues in the CDR3. V usage is TRBV3-1 and J usage is TRBJ2-4, with no clear D. This TCR came from an adult who was a healthcare worker with PCR-confirmed SARS-CoV-2 infection or an uninfected control (not recorded which). The sample consisted of whole blood. The CDR3 spells CASSQLWPPLAKNIQYF. The CDR3, as DNA: TGTGCCAGCAGCCAACTTTGGCCCCCCTTAGCCAAAAACATTCAGTACTTC.